This T cell receptor beta chain was identified in a study of blood T cells in healthy people across ages. Primers used in a second PCR of roughly 6 to 11 cycles were a sample-barcoded 5' primer and a J-beta primer mix. Using its own MiXCR run on the 5' RACE reads, TCRdb lists one record per CDR3 protein. The sample lists about 670,000 distinct CDR3 sequences; approximately 52% were seen once. V shed 1 base and J shed 8 bases, with 11 bases lying between them. The V gene's germline CDR1 is MGHDK and CDR2 SYGVNS. This CDR3 has 14 residues. The receptor comes from a woman aged 80 or older in good health. V gene TRBV25-1 combines with J gene TRBJ1-4; D is possibly TRBD1 (5 bases). Material for sequencing was blood. The DNA for the CDR3 is TGTGCCAGCAGTGAATGGGGCGGGGTCGAAAAACTGTTTTTT. The encoded protein is CASSEWGGVEKLFF.